The rows below give T cell receptor beta chains drawn from one sample of a study of T cells in Graves' hyperthyroidism and ophthalmopathy. TCRdb recomputed calls from the multiplex PCR reads with MiXCR, one row per CDR3 protein. The table shows 300,000 or so distinct CDR3 sequences, with about 18% occurring only once. The source material was blood. These receptors were collected from a woman between 45 and 65 years old with Graves' hyperthyroidism. CDR3s include the opening cysteine and the closing phenylalanine or tryptophan. A D gene is named only where the DNA matches it firmly. Size is stated for part of the rows, as once, few or many counts, or as a class when the clone is expanded.

d_gene,abundance,v_gene,j_gene,CDR3nt,CDR3aa
.,.,TRBV2,TRBJ2-1,TGTGCCAGCAGTGTATCCGGGGCGACAGGTGAGCAGTTCTTC,CASSVSGATGEQFF
.,many,TRBV10-1,TRBJ2-7,TGCGCCAGCAGCCGCGGAACGAGCCCATCCGAGCAGTACTTC,CASSRGTSPSEQYF
TRBD2,.,TRBV5-1,TRBJ2-1,TGCGCCAGCAGCGTTGAGGGACTAGCTCCCAATGAGCATTTCTTC,CASSVEGLAPNEHFF
.,many,TRBV10-3,TRBJ2-7,TGTGCCATCAGTAACGGGCGGGAACAGTACTTC,CAISNGREQYF
TRBD2,.,TRBV30,TRBJ2-3,TGTGCCTGGAGTCTAGCGGGGGGTCTAGATACGCAGTATTTT,CAWSLAGGLDTQYF
.,few,TRBV6-1,TRBJ2-2,TGTGCCAGCAGTTGGGTCCCCGGGAGAGGTACCGGGGAGCTGTTTTTT,CASSWVPGRGTGELFF
TRBD1,few,TRBV7-9,TRBJ1-4,TGTGCCAGCAGCTTAGCCGGACAGGGTAATGAAAAACTGTTTTTT,CASSLAGQGNEKLFF
TRBD1,.,TRBV19,TRBJ2-3,TGTGCCAGTAAACCCCCCGGGACAGGGGTTACAGATACGCAGTATTTT,CASKPPGTGVTDTQYF
.,many,TRBV3-1,TRBJ2-1,TGTGCCAGCAGCCAACATCAGGGTCCTGAGCAGTTCTTC,CASSQHQGPEQFF
.,many,TRBV12-3/TRBV12-4,TRBJ2-4,TGTGCCAGCAGTTTCAGGGGGGGCATTCAGTACTTC,CASSFRGGIQYF
TRBD1,few,TRBV20-1,TRBJ1-3,TGCAGTGCCGGGGACAGGGCCTTCAACACCATATATTTT,CSAGDRAFNTIYF
TRBD2,many,TRBV6-2/TRBV6-3,TRBJ2-5,TGTGCCAGCAGTTACTCGAGGACTAGCGGGTTGCCAGAGACCCAGTACTTC,CASSYSRTSGLPETQYF
TRBD1,.,TRBV28,TRBJ1-3,TGTGCCAGCAGGGGGGACAGGGGAAACACCATATATTTT,CASRGDRGNTIYF
.,few,TRBV6-1,TRBJ1-6,TGTGCCAGCGCCGTTAACTATAATTCACCCCTCCACTTT,CASAVNYNSPLHF
.,many,TRBV2,TRBJ2-2,TGTGCCAGTGATCGGGTTTCGAACACCGGGGAGCTGTTTTTT,CASDRVSNTGELFF
.,few,TRBV6-1,TRBJ1-2,TGTGCCAGCACAAAGGGGAGGTACTATGGCTACACCTTC,CASTKGRYYGYTF
TRBD1,.,TRBV6-1,TRBJ1-6,TGTGCCAGCAGGCGACAGGGGAGCGATTCACCCCTCCACTTT,CASRRQGSDSPLHF
.,few,TRBV27,TRBJ1-5,TGTGCCAGTGCTAAATTCGGGTTAATGGCCCAGCATTTT,CASAKFGLMAQHF
.,few,TRBV30,TRBJ2-1,TGTGCCTTCTCGATCCCCAATGAGCAGTTCTTC,CAFSIPNEQFF
TRBD1,few,TRBV19,TRBJ1-5,TGTGCCAGTAGAGGATGGGCCGGGACAGGGGAGGGCAATCAGCCCCAGCATTTT,CASRGWAGTGEGNQPQHF
.,many,TRBV5-1,TRBJ2-3,TGCGCCAGCAGCTTGGAGTTGTATCTTGCGCAGTATTTT,CASSLELYLAQYF
.,many,TRBV18,TRBJ2-5,TGTGCCAGCTCACGTGACTTGGAGTCGCGGGAGACCCAGTACTTC,CASSRDLESRETQYF
.,many,TRBV2,TRBJ2-3,TGTGCCAGCAGCGAAGGGGGCACAGATACGCAGTATTTT,CASSEGGTDTQYF
TRBD1,.,TRBV7-2,TRBJ2-7,TGTGCCAGCAGCCACGGGACAGCACGCACTGAGCAGTACTTC,CASSHGTARTEQYF
TRBD2,many,TRBV30,TRBJ2-7,TGTGCCTGGAGTGTCCAACCCGGGAGGCGGCAGTACTTC,CAWSVQPGRRQYF
TRBD1,many,TRBV6-1,TRBJ2-5,TGTGCCAGCAGTCCGTCGGACAGGGAAGAGACCCAGTACTTC,CASSPSDREETQYF
.,.,TRBV19,TRBJ2-3,TGTGCCAGTAGCGGGACGGGGGAGACAGATACGCAGTATTTT,CASSGTGETDTQYF
TRBD1,.,TRBV5-1,TRBJ2-1,TGTGCCAGCAGCTTAGGCAGGGGGCCCAACAATGAGCAGTTCTTC,CASSLGRGPNNEQFF
.,.,TRBV30,TRBJ1-1,TGTGCCTGGAGTGTCGACAGGAGAACTGAAGCTTTCTTT,CAWSVDRRTEAFF
TRBD2,many,TRBV7-9,TRBJ2-5,TGTGCCAGCTCGCCAGCGGGAGGGCAAGAGACCCAGTACTTC,CASSPAGGQETQYF
TRBD2,many,TRBV2,TRBJ2-5,TGTGCCAGCGGAGGCGGGGGGGCGTACGGGGAGACCCAGTACTTC,CASGGGGAYGETQYF
TRBD2,.,TRBV5-1,TRBJ2-1,TGCGCCAGCAGGCTACTAGCGGGAGAGCACAATGAGCAGTTCTTC,CASRLLAGEHNEQFF
TRBD2,few,TRBV6-4,TRBJ2-3,TGTGCCAGCAGTGAACGGGAGGCCACCACAGATACGCAGTATTTT,CASSEREATTDTQYF
.,.,TRBV29-1,TRBJ1-2,TGCAGCGTTGTCTCTCAGGGACTGTATGGCTACACCTTC,CSVVSQGLYGYTF
.,once,TRBV28,TRBJ2-2,TGTGCCAGCAGTTCCCTAATTTCAACTAACACCGGGGAGCTGTTTTTT,CASSSLISTNTGELFF
TRBD2,few,TRBV7-3,TRBJ2-1,TGTGCCAGCAGCCAGCGGGGGGTTAGTTACAATGAGCAGTTCTTC,CASSQRGVSYNEQFF
.,many,TRBV27,TRBJ1-1,TGTGCCAGCAGTTCAGCAGGGGTTGAGAACACTGAAGCTTTCTTT,CASSSAGVENTEAFF
.,.,TRBV11-3,TRBJ2-3,TGTGCCAGCAGCTTATGGCAGGGCACAGATACGCAGTATTTT,CASSLWQGTDTQYF
TRBD1,few,TRBV2,TRBJ2-2,TGTGCCAGCAGTGAGGACAGGGGGCCCGGCGGGGAGCTGTTTTTT,CASSEDRGPGGELFF
.,many,TRBV19,TRBJ1-1,TGTGCCAGTAGTCCTGACAGCCCCAGGGACACTGAAGCTTTCTTT,CASSPDSPRDTEAFF
.,many,TRBV12-3/TRBV12-4,TRBJ1-1,TGTGCCAGCAGTGTACTAGGGACTGAAGCTTTCTTT,CASSVLGTEAFF
.,.,TRBV18,TRBJ2-3,TGTGCCAGCTCACTTCAGATTAGCACAGATACGCAGTATTTT,CASSLQISTDTQYF
.,few,TRBV2,TRBJ2-5,TGTGCCAGCAGTGACAGGGGATCCCAGGGGACCCAGTACTTC,CASSDRGSQGTQYF
TRBD1,.,TRBV7-2,TRBJ1-2,TGTGCCACTCCTCGGGGGACAGGAGACTATGGCTACACCTTC,CATPRGTGDYGYTF
TRBD2,many,TRBV5-1,TRBJ2-2,TGCGCCAGCAGCTTCCAAGCGGGATTGGGCACCGGGGAGCTGTTTTTT,CASSFQAGLGTGELFF
TRBD1,.,TRBV27,TRBJ1-1,TGTGCCAGCAGTTTTGGGACAGGGGGCCGCCAGTCAATGAACACTGAAGCTTTCTTT,CASSFGTGGRQSMNTEAFF